The clone carrying this T cell receptor (beta chain) occurred many times. Its antigen is currently unknown. The CDR3 extends over 15 amino acids. Germline CDR1 and CDR2: SSHAT and FNYEAQ (reference sequence). The V segment lost 3 bases and the J segment 4 bases; nucleotides outside the gene matches: 8. RNA transcripts provided the source from which TCR beta CDR3 regions were amplified. The primer set for the first-round RT-PCR of the TCR CDR3 was HTBI. TCRdb reprocessed the multiplex PCR reads via MiXCR and lists one record per CDR3 protein. The repertoire consists of roughly 100,000 distinct CDR3 sequences, with approximately 56% occurring once and the leading ten covering roughly 26%. Absent ophthalmopathy progression within 18 months defined stable Graves' hyperthyroidism. The data belong to a study of T cells in Graves' hyperthyroidism and ophthalmopathy. Overall study findings and caveats: Among thyroid clonotypes expanded above 0.001, most also appeared in blood.

The chain recombines TRBV7-7 with TRBJ2-7; 8 nucleotides line up with TRBD2. Sequencing was done on a sample of blood. The receptor comes from a woman between 40 and 50 years old with Graves' hyperthyroidism. The CDR3 bases are TGTGCCAGCAGCTTCGGGACTAGTCCCTTTTACGAGCAGTACTTC. Its translation is CASSFGTSPFYEQYF.